Listed here are 27 T cell receptor beta chains from one sample, sequenced in a study of tumor-infiltrating lymphocytes in primary liver carcinoma. The tissue used was unsorted bulk material of about 19-33 mg. RNA and DNA were co-extracted from it with the AllPrep DNA/RNA mini kit. Making TCR beta cDNA involved roughly 0.55 ug total RNA and a constant-region primer. Library construction for TCR beta comprised three nested multiplex PCR rounds performed with slightly modified ARM-PCR. It was with TRBV1-TRBV30 forward primers and a C-beta reverse primer that the first two PCR rounds were run, at about 10 cycles each. TCRdb analysed the multiplex PCR reads with MiXCR anew, one entry per CDR3 protein. Found here are roughly 190,000 distinct CDR3 sequences, 85% of them singletons; the top ten hold roughly 18%. The specimen was tumor tissue from primary liver carcinoma. Receptors originate from a man aged 35 to 55 with primary liver carcinoma and hepatitis B virus infection.

Notes on this clonotype: The junction does not match germline at one end; this may be a read error. V is TRBV5-1 and J is TRBJ1-3, with D uncertain. CDR3 length equals 15 residues. CDR1 is SGHRS, CDR2 YFSETQ, per germline. CDR3 residues: CASSPGLLSANTIYF. In DNA, the CDR3 is TGCGCCAGCAGCCCCGGACTCCTCTCTGCAAACACCATATATTTT.

This clonotype was seen at least ten times. This chain uses TRBV2 with TRBJ2-2, with a tentative D call TRBD1 (6 bases). Germline V lookup: CDR1 SNHLY, CDR2 FYNNEI. The V end was cut by 6 bases, the J end by 0 bases, with 11 bases between. This CDR3 is 15 amino acids long. Here the CDR3 reads CASRVQGANTGELFF. CDR3 DNA sequence: TGTGCCAGCAGGGTACAGGGAGCGAACACCGGGGAGCTGTTTTTT.

A note on this clonotype: As the CDR3 is not closed by the conserved phenylalanine or tryptophan, this likely results from a read error. The chain uses TRBV4-3 and TRBJ2-5; 9 bases agree with TRBD2. Looked up from germline, CDR1 is LGHNA and CDR2 is YSLEER. CDR3 size: 14 residues. Here the CDR3 DNA reads TGCGCGAGCAGCCAACTCCTTAGCGGGAGTGGGCAGTACGTC. This encodes CASSQLLSGSGQYV.

Concerning this clonotype: Its ends do not fully match the called genes, so a read error is possible. This chain connects TRBV29-1 to TRBJ1-2; 12 bases are a match to TRBD1. The CDR3 consists of 15 residues. Germline V gene data show CDR1 as SQVTM and CDR2 as ANQGSEA. The CDR3 loop reads CSASGQGAGNYGYSF. The CDR3 region has the DNA TGTAGCGCGTCGGGACAGGGGGCCGGCAACTATGGCTACAGCTTC.

As regards this clonotype: At one end the junction does not follow the germline gene, possibly because of a read error. The V call is TRBV2, the J call TRBJ2-2, with 9 bases lining up with TRBD1. The CDR3 loop spans 13 amino acids. Germline lookup yields CDR1 SNHLY and CDR2 FYNNEI. The CDR3 DNA sequence: TGTGCCAGGAGGACAGGGGTTCCCGGGGAGCCGTTTTTT. Protein: CARRTGVPGEPFF.

Of note for this clonotype: At one of its ends the junction is not consistent with the germline gene, which may arise from a read error. This chain uses TRBV10-3 with TRBJ2-1; weak D call: TRBD2 (5 bases). The CDR3 totals 15 residues. In germline, CDR1 is ENHRY, CDR2 SYGVKD. Here the CDR3 DNA reads TGTGCCATCAGGGCTAGCTGGATCTCCTACATTGAGCAGTTCTTC. Translating it yields CAIRASWISYIEQFF.

On this clonotype itself: Germline is not matched at one junction end, which may reflect a read error. This chain joins TRBV11-2 and TRBJ2-3, with 7 bases lining up with TRBD2. The CDR3 runs to 16 residues. Germline CDR1 SGHAT, CDR2 FQNNGV. The CDR3 nucleotides are TGTGCCAGCAGCTTACAAGCGGGACTAAGCACAGATACCCAGTATTTT. Translating gives CASSLQAGLSTDTQYF. Based on the CDR3 plus reference TRBV11-2 and TRBJ2-3, the full variable domain is EAGVAQSPRYKIIEKRQSVAFWCNPISGHATLYWYQQILGQGPKLLIQFQNNGVVDDSQLPKDRFSAERLKGVDSTLKIQPAKLEDSAVYLCASSLQAGLSTDTQYFGPGTRLTVL.

This chain joins TRBV20-1 and TRBJ2-7; TRBD1 matches 9 bases. CDR1 DFQATT and CDR2 SNEGSKA come from the germline V gene (reference sequence). The CDR3 is 14 residues long. V shed 3 bases and J 7 bases; nucleotides not matched to a gene: 10. CDR3 region: CSASHGEGTGEQYF. In DNA form, the CDR3 reads TGCAGTGCTAGCCATGGGGAGGGGACAGGGGAGCAGTACTTC.

A word on this clonotype: The conserved final phenylalanine or tryptophan is absent from the CDR3, which likely points to a read error. The V call is TRBV6-6, the J call TRBJ1-1; tentatively, D is TRBD1 (6 bases). CDR1 MNHNY and CDR2 SVGAGI come from the germline V gene (reference sequence). The CDR3 covers 13 residues. The V and J ends lost 5 bases and 5 bases respectively, with 12 bases between them. The CDR3 loop is CASSTRGITEAFL. As DNA, the CDR3 is TGTGCCAGCAGTACAAGGGGGATTACTGAAGCTTTCCTT.

This sequence joins TRBV29-1 and TRBJ1-2; D not resolved. Germline V gives CDR1 SQVTM, CDR2 ANQGSEA. V was shortened by 1 base and J by 7 bases, with 16 bases between the two germline ends. CDR3 length: 14 residues. The CDR3 spells CSVEVDESGIGYTF. The CDR3 nucleotides are TGCAGCGTTGAAGTCGACGAATCCGGTATTGGCTACACCTTC. Full variable domain (remainder filled in from reference TRBV29-1 and TRBJ1-2): SAVISQKPSRDICQRGTSLTIQCQVDSQVTMMFWYRQQPGQSLTLIATANQGSEATYESGFVIDKFPISRPNLTFSTLTVSNMSPEDSSIYLCSVEVDESGIGYTFGSGTRLTVV.

The V and J genes are TRBV12-3 or TRBV12-4 and TRBJ2-1, with D possibly matching TRBD2 (5 bases). CDR3 length: 14 amino acids. Trimming took off 6 bases at V and 9 bases at J, with 18 bases between the two ends. The CDR3 DNA follows: TGTGCCAGCAGCTCCGGGAATAACGCGTTTGAGCAGTTCTTC. Its protein product is CASSSGNNAFEQFF.

This chain uses TRBV11-3 with TRBJ2-7; D possibly corresponds to TRBD2 (6 bases). Trimming took off 4 bases at V and 8 bases at J, with 12 bases between the two ends. Per the germline V gene, CDR1 is SGHNT and CDR2 is YENEEA. The CDR3 is 12 residues long. The DNA of the CDR3 is TGTGCCAGCAGCTCTCAACGGGGGAAGCAGTACTTC. Translation: CASSSQRGKQYF.

As for this clonotype: One junction end disagrees with the germline gene, perhaps due to a read error. The chain is built from TRBV29-1 and TRBJ1-5, with D unresolved. The CDR3 runs to 12 residues. Germline V gene lookup returns CDR1 SQVTM and CDR2 ANQGSEA. The CDR3 sequence: CRVWGGNQLQHF. The CDR3 region has the DNA TGCAGGGTTTGGGGAGGCAATCAGCTCCAGCATTTT.

In regard to this clonotype: Mismatch with germline at one junction end may stem from a read error. The chain has TRBV5-5 and TRBJ2-5; D is uncertain. The CDR3 contains 12 residues. Germline V gene lookup returns CDR1 SGHKS and CDR2 YYEKEE (reference sequence). The DNA of the CDR3 is TGTGCCAACAGCTTAGGTACAGAGACCCAATACTTC. Translated: CANSLGTETQYF.

For this clonotype: One end of the junction is discordant with germline, which a read error may explain. The chain joins TRBV6-2 or TRBV6-3 to TRBJ2-7, with 8 nucleotides matching TRBD2. The CDR3 length is 15 residues. Germline V gene sequence: CDR1 MNHEY, CDR2 SVGEGT. CDR3 nucleotide sequence: TGTGCCAGCAGTTCCGAGCGGGAGTCGCTATACGGGCAGTACTTC. Translating gives CASSSERESLYGQYF.

As concerns this clonotype: The junction shows a germline mismatch at one end, possibly a read error. This rearrangement joins TRBV12-3 or TRBV12-4 to TRBJ2-1, with a weak D call TRBD2 (5 bases). The CDR3 is 13 amino acids. Written as DNA, the CDR3 is TGTGCCAGCAGCCAGAGGGTGAGGGATGAACAGTTCTTC. It specifies CASSQRVRDEQFF.

In the case of this clonotype: One end of the junction fails to match germline, which may point to a read error. The chain employs TRBV4-3 and TRBJ2-1; 15 bases agree with TRBD2. Germline V gives CDR1 LGHNA, CDR2 YSLEER. There are 18 residues in the CDR3. The CDR3 region is CASSPDWTSGRAWNEQLF. The CDR3 nucleotides read TGCGCCAGCAGTCCGGATTGGACTAGCGGGAGGGCCTGGAATGAGCAGCTCTTC.

The chain links TRBV6-1 to TRBJ2-3; 12 bases are a match to TRBD2. The CDR3 extends over 17 amino acids. V gave up 5 bases and J gave up 4 bases; unmatched junction bases: 10. In germline, CDR1 is MNHNS, CDR2 SASEGT. The CDR3 DNA reads as TGTGCCAGCAGTATTTTTAGACTAGCGGGAGAAGCAGATACGCAGTATTTT. This encodes CASSIFRLAGEADTQYF.

This chain uses TRBV11-1 with TRBJ2-3, with D perhaps TRBD2 (5 bases). This CDR3 region has 14 residues. The ends were cut back, 9 bases at V and 5 bases at J, with 18 bases in the middle. Germline lookup yields CDR1 SGHAT and CDR2 FQDESV (reference sequence). The CDR3 region has the DNA TGTGCCAGTGGCAATCGGGTGGAGGAAGATACGCAGTATTTT. This codes for CASGNRVEEDTQYF.

This chain joins TRBV6-5 and TRBJ2-7, with D hard to call. The germline CDR1 and CDR2 sequences are MNHEY and SVGAGI. CDR3 length equals 16 residues. V was clipped by 5 bases and J by 6 bases, with 23 bases between them. The CDR3 loop reads CASSRPPAIGRFEQYF. As DNA, the CDR3 is TGTGCCAGCAGTCGCCCTCCAGCTATTGGTCGGTTCGAGCAGTACTTC.

This clonotype is medium-sized within its sample. The J gene is TRBJ2-1, the V gene TRBV11-3, with a weak D call TRBD2 (6 bases). Germline CDR1 SGHNT, CDR2 YENEEA. This CDR3 is 19 amino acids long. V was shortened by 1 base and J by 1 base, with 20 bases between the two germline ends. The CDR3 DNA sequence: TGTGCCAGCAGCTTAGGGCGGCAGGATACTCGGGGGTCCTACAATGAGCAGTTCTTC. It yields the protein CASSLGRQDTRGSYNEQFF.

The sample holds one count of this clonotype. The rearrangement joins TRBV4-1 to TRBJ2-2, with a tentative D call TRBD2 (5 bases). From germline, CDR1 is MGHRA and CDR2 YSYEKL. Trimming left V 0 bases short and J 11 bases short, with 16 bases between. This CDR3 has 15 amino acids. This CDR3 reads CASSQDLSGAAELFF. The CDR3 nucleotides read TGCGCCAGCAGCCAAGACCTAAGCGGTGCGGCTGAGCTGTTTTTT.

V usage is TRBV29-1 and J usage is TRBJ2-2; 8 positions agree with TRBD1. The CDR3 spans 13 residues. CDR1 and CDR2 from the germline V gene are SQVTM and ANQGSEA. V shed 8 bases, J shed 4 bases, and the junction held 6 bases outside the gene matches. CDR3 nucleotide sequence: TGCAGCCTGGGACAGGCGGTCACCGGGGAGCTGTTTTTT. Its translation is CSLGQAVTGELFF.

Note on this clonotype: It is likely a read error, because the conserved phenylalanine at the end of the CDR3 is missing. The V gene is TRBV6-6, the J gene TRBJ2-7; unclear D gene. Germline loops: CDR1 MNHNY, CDR2 SVGAGI (reference sequence). The CDR3 length is 15 residues. The CDR3 spells CASSYSSAAPYEQYL. The DNA for the CDR3 is TGTGCCAGCAGCTACTCGTCGGCGGCTCCCTACGAGCAGTACCTA.

V is TRBV6-5 and J is TRBJ2-7; 8 nucleotides match TRBD2. This CDR3 spans 15 amino acids. Trimming cost V 4 bases and J 0 bases; bases outside gene matches: 5. Germline V lookup: CDR1 MNHEY, CDR2 SVGAGI. CDR3 loop: CASSWISGNSYEQYF. DNA for the CDR3: TGTGCCAGCAGTTGGATTAGCGGGAACTCCTACGAGCAGTACTTC.

As concerns this clonotype: One end of the junction fails to match germline, which may point to a read error. J is TRBJ1-1 and V is TRBV6-6; TRBD1 is a possible D gene (6 bases). The germline CDR1 and CDR2 sequences are MNHNY and SVGAGI (reference sequence). This CDR3 contains 13 residues. The CDR3 protein is CASSIGGTTEAFF. CDR3 DNA sequence: TGTGCTAGCAGCATAGGGGGGACTACTGAAGCTTTTTTT.

This chain links TRBV18 with TRBJ2-1, with D maybe TRBD2 (6 bases). Germline CDR1 and CDR2: KGHSH and LQKENI. The CDR3 loop spans 13 amino acids. V lost 4 bases, J lost 16 bases, and 20 bases lay in between. The CDR3 loop is CASSRDFSEGRFF. The CDR3 DNA sequence: TGTGCCAGCTCACGGGACTTTTCGGAGGGTCGATTCTTC. The whole variable domain, remainder taken from reference TRBV18 and TRBJ2-1, is NAGVMQNPRHLVRRRGQEARLRCSPMKGHSHVYWYRQLPEEGLKFMVYLQKENIIDESGMPKERFSAEFPKEGPSILRIQQVVRGDSAAYFCASSRDFSEGRFFGPGTRLTVL.